This T cell receptor beta chain comes out of a study of T cell responses to AZD1222 COVID-19 vaccine. Notes on the study in general: Reportedly, nearly half the spike-specific TCRs target unmutated variant regions. Females outnumbered males among donors, who were mostly white British; clonal diversity was possibly underestimated. Increased Spike-specific TCR breadth and depth were observed after two AZD1222 doses. Just a handful of AZD1222 recipients tested seropositive at baseline.

The data were produced by immunoSEQ multiplex PCR, yet TCRdb's version contains in-frame clones alone and is incomplete. The data show 120,000 or so clones, 80% to 95% seen once. On this clone itself: What it recognizes is unknown.

The CDR3 loop spans 16 amino acids. From germline, CDR1 is LGHDT and CDR2 YNNKEL (reference sequence). Trimming shortened V by 1 base and J by 5 bases, and 14 bases separated the two germline ends. V gene TRBV3-1 (or the pseudogene TRBV3-2) combines with J gene TRBJ2-2; possibly TRBD2 for D (5 bases). Sequenced material: peripheral blood, taken 28 days after the second dose of the MenACWY control vaccine. The clonotype comes from an adult who received the MenACWY meningococcal vaccine as a control. Here the CDR3 reads CASSQARATYTGELFF. The CDR3 nucleotides read TGTGCCAGCAGCCAAGCGAGGGCCACCTATACCGGGGAGCTGTTTTTT.